This T cell receptor beta chain was recovered during a study of blood T cell repertoires in COVID-19. Deletions cut 4 bases from V and 10 bases from J, with 21 bases between. Germline CDR1 is SGHNT and CDR2 is YYREEE (reference sequence). The CDR3 contains 15 residues. Per the original methods: Reference gene primer amplification gave nucleated cell count estimates. The method was immunoSEQ multiplex PCR; TCRdb's version includes in-frame clones alone and lacks a portion of them. V and J calls plus clone size are reproduced from that table; the DNA served to infer D and trimming. The table records approximately 130,000 clones, around 83% of them present only once.

The V and J genes are TRBV5-4 and TRBJ2-1; the D gene is possibly TRBD2 (5 bases). The source is a human donor in a cohort sampled during active COVID-19. Material: peripheral blood. CDR3 sequence: CASSPPVRERGEQFF. The CDR3 DNA reads as TGTGCCAGCAGCCCACCGGTGAGGGAGCGAGGGGAGCAGTTCTTC.